This T cell receptor (beta chain) was documented in a study of T cell repertoires in cytomegalovirus infection. This CDR3 has 15 amino acids. From germline, CDR1 is MNHEY and CDR2 SMNVEV (reference sequence). Trimming left V 2 bases short and J 5 bases short, with 15 bases between. Details on this clonotype: The antigen is undetermined.

One entry per CDR3 protein, called by TCRdb with MiXCR from the reads. This table has more than 500,000 distinct CDR3 sequences, 15% to 20% appearing once. Overall study results and limits: Carriers of CMV and the relevant HLA type were discriminated by public TCR beta frequency.

Sequencing was performed on CD8+ T cells from PBMCs. The chain has TRBV27 and TRBJ1-1; possibly TRBD1 for D (5 bases). The clonotype was recovered from a human donor in good health (CMV status not recorded). Some clones in this sample may be carry-over from other donors' samples. CDR3 region: CASSLGAGSGTEAFF. The CDR3 region has the DNA TGTGCCAGCAGTTTAGGGGCAGGTAGTGGGACTGAAGCTTTCTTT.